This TCR beta chain came from a study of regulatory T cells in long-lasting Graves disease. Noted time point: persistent/refractory GD, antithyroid drugs over 5 years with positive TRAb. The TCR library was made from RNA extracted from PBMCs. Investigators report Graves' disease was diagnosed under American Thyroid Association guidelines. Each of the patients was recruited from an endocrinology department situated in Xi'an, China. Study-wide results and caveats: Persistent patients shared more public clonotypes (about 2,700) than new patients (roughly 1,000).

Libraries of TCR beta came from iRepertoire HTBI primers plus Arm-PCR of CDR3 regions. TCRdb ran MiXCR on the multiplex PCR reads and lists one entry per CDR3 protein. The sample has roughly 470,000 distinct CDR3 sequences; around 21% are singletons. CDR1 is DFQATT, CDR2 SNEGSKA, per germline (reference sequence). CDR3 length equals 16 residues. The V end was cut by 3 bases, the J end by 2 bases, with 20 bases between. In this sample, this clonotype turned up many times. Antigen: not known. Here the sequenced sample was peripheral blood mononuclear cells (PBMCs), taken when the disease was refractory, from a patient treated with antithyroid drugs. The source of this sequence is a female donor with Graves disease. The chain links TRBV20-1 to TRBJ2-7, with D tentatively TRBD2 (6 bases). DNA of the CDR3: TGCAGTGCTAGGAAGGAGGGGCAGGGCATAACCTACGAGCAGTACTTC. This encodes CSARKEGQGITYEQYF.